The 10 T cell receptor beta chains listed next were all sequenced from one sample in a study of regulatory and conventional T cells in RAG deficiency. Method: immunoSEQ multiplex PCR; TCRdb's copy keeps in-frame clones and lacks some. The sample has fewer than 40,000 clones, about 96% seen once. Conventional CD4+ T cells were sorted from blood as CD25-low CD127-high cells. These data were also reused for a study on regulatory T cells. That report notes: Amplification used 52 TRBV primers and 13 TRBJ primers.

What was sequenced was CD25- CD4+ T cells sorted from blood. The receptors were gathered from a human donor in good health.

The chain uses TRBV28 and TRBJ1-5; D perhaps matches TRBD1 (5 bases). This CDR3 region has 15 residues. CDR1 and CDR2 (germline): MDHEN, SYDVKM. Trimming removed 0 bases at V and 3 bases at J, with 9 bases between. The CDR3 loop is CASSLWQGLNQPQHF. The CDR3 DNA is TGTGCCAGCAGTTTATGGCAGGGCCTCAATCAGCCCCAGCATTTT.

V gene TRBV7-9 combines with J gene TRBJ1-1, with a weak D call TRBD1 (5 bases). The CDR3 totals 15 residues. V was trimmed by 2 bases and J by 0 bases, leaving 10 bases between them. The germline gives CDR1 SEHNR, CDR2 FQNEAQ (reference sequence). CDR3 amino acids: CASSLRGRLNTEAFF. In nucleotides, the CDR3 is TGTGCCAGCAGCTTAAGGGGCAGACTGAACACTGAAGCTTTCTTT.

The CDR3 nucleotides are TGTGCCAGCAGCTTGACTAGCGGACTTTACAATGAGCAGTTCTTC. Protein: CASSLTSGLYNEQFF. The genes are TRBV5-4 and TRBJ2-1, with 8 bases that match TRBD2. Per the germline V gene, CDR1 is SGHNT and CDR2 is YYREEE (reference sequence). There are 15 residues in the CDR3. J lost 4 bases, V lost 1 base, and 4 bases had no gene match.

The chain combines TRBV11-2 with TRBJ2-1; D remains unclear. Trimming stripped 0 bases from V and 7 bases from J, with 7 bases between. Germline V gives CDR1 SGHAT, CDR2 FQNNGV. This CDR3 has 13 amino acids. This CDR3 reads CASSLDRANEQFF. The CDR3, as DNA: TGTGCCAGCAGCTTAGACCGCGCTAATGAGCAGTTCTTC.

The chain carries TRBV11-3 and TRBJ2-1; TRBD2 matches 10 bases. V lost 4 bases and J lost 4; bases outside the gene matches: 4. The CDR3 is 15 amino acids. Germline V gives CDR1 SGHNT, CDR2 YENEEA. The CDR3, as DNA: TGTGCCAGCAGCTCAAAGCGGGGGGGATACAATGAGCAGTTCTTC. Translation: CASSSKRGGYNEQFF.

The V gene is TRBV12-5, the J gene TRBJ1-1; 9 bases match TRBD1. The germline gives CDR1 LGHNT, CDR2 FRNRAP. The CDR3 is made up of 15 amino acids. J gave up 5 bases and V 1 base, and 5 bases lay outside the gene matches. Here the CDR3 reads CASGLGDRVGTEAFF. The DNA of the CDR3 is TGTGCTAGTGGTTTGGGGGACAGGGTTGGGACTGAAGCTTTCTTT.

The sample holds one count of this clone. The chain employs TRBV7-2 and TRBJ1-2; 9 bases agree with TRBD1. The CDR3 extends over 13 amino acids. Germline V gives CDR1 SGHTA, CDR2 FQGNSA. The junction had 4 bases not matched to a gene; V was cut back by 5 bases and J by 6 bases. The CDR3 sequence is CASSHTGGNGYTF. The CDR3 DNA reads TGTGCCAGCAGCCACACAGGGGGCAATGGCTACACCTTC. The entire variable domain, with the rest obtained from reference TRBV7-2 and TRBJ1-2, is as follows: GAGVSQSPSNKVTEKGKDVELRCDPISGHTALYWYRQSLGQGLEFLIYFQGNSAPDKSGLPSDRFSAERTGGSVSTLTIQRTQQEDSAVYLCASSHTGGNGYTFGSGTRLTVV.

The rearrangement links TRBV6-1 to TRBJ1-4; no definite D call. Trimming pared 3 bases from V and 4 bases from J, leaving 15 bases between. Germline V lookup: CDR1 MNHNS, CDR2 SASEGT. The CDR3 loop spans 16 amino acids. CDR3: CASSERPLGGNEKLFF. The CDR3 DNA follows: TGTGCCAGCAGTGAGCGTCCACTCGGTGGTAATGAAAAACTGTTTTTT.

V and J are TRBV18 and TRBJ1-5, with a weak D call TRBD1 (6 bases). CDR1 is KGHSH, CDR2 LQKENI, per germline. This CDR3 comprises 15 residues. The V and J ends lost 4 bases and 5 bases respectively, with 15 bases between them. CDR3 amino acids: CASSQGGQGYQPQHF. In nucleotides, the CDR3 is TGTGCCAGCTCACAGGGCGGGCAGGGGTATCAGCCCCAGCATTTT.

This clone was picked up one time. The genes are TRBV6-5 and TRBJ2-3; TRBD2 matches 7 bases. Losses at the gene ends were 4 bases for V and 4 bases for J; bases not matched to a gene: 8. This CDR3 spans 15 amino acids. Germline V lookup: CDR1 MNHEY, CDR2 SVGAGI. DNA for the CDR3: TGTGCCAGCAGTTTACGTACGGGAGGCGCAGATACGCAGTATTTT. Translating gives CASSLRTGGADTQYF.